This TCR beta chain was retrieved from a study of identical twins. Germline assignment: CDR1 MGHDK and CDR2 SYGVNS. Trimming pared 3 bases from V and 3 bases from J, leaving 8 bases between. The CDR3 has 13 residues. TCRdb ran MiXCR on the 5' RACE reads and lists one entry per CDR3 protein. The sample has hundreds of thousands of distinct CDR3 sequences; roughly 20% are singletons. This clonotype was found a few times. These data were likewise used in another study, on T cells expressing NK-cell markers.

Sequencing input: PBMCs. The receptor comes from a young woman in good health. The chain joins TRBV25-1 to TRBJ2-5, with a weak D call TRBD2 (5 bases). CDR3 sequence reads: CASSDGVEETQYF. CDR3 DNA sequence: TGTGCCAGCAGTGACGGGGTCGAAGAGACCCAGTACTTC. Based on the CDR3 plus reference TRBV25-1 and TRBJ2-5, the full variable domain is EADIYQTPRYLVIGTGKKITLECSQTMGHDKMYWYQQDPGMELHLIHYSYGVNSTEKGDLSSESTVSRIRTEHFPLTLESARPSHTSQYLCASSDGVEETQYFGPGTRLLVL.